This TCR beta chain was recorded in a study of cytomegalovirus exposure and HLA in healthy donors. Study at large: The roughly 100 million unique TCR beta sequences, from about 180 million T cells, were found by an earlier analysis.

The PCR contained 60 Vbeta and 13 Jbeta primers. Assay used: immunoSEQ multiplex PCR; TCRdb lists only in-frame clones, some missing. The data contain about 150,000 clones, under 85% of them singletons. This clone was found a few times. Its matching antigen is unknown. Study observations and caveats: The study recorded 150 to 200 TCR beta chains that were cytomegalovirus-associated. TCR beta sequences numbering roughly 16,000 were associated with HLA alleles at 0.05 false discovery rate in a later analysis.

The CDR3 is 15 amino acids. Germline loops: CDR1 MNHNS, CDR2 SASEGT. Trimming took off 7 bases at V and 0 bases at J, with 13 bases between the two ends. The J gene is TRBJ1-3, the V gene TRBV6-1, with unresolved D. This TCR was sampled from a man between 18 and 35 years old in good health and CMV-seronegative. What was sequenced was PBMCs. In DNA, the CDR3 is TGTGCCAGCATCGGCAGGCCGCTCTCTGGAAACACCATATATTTT. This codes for CASIGRPLSGNTIYF.